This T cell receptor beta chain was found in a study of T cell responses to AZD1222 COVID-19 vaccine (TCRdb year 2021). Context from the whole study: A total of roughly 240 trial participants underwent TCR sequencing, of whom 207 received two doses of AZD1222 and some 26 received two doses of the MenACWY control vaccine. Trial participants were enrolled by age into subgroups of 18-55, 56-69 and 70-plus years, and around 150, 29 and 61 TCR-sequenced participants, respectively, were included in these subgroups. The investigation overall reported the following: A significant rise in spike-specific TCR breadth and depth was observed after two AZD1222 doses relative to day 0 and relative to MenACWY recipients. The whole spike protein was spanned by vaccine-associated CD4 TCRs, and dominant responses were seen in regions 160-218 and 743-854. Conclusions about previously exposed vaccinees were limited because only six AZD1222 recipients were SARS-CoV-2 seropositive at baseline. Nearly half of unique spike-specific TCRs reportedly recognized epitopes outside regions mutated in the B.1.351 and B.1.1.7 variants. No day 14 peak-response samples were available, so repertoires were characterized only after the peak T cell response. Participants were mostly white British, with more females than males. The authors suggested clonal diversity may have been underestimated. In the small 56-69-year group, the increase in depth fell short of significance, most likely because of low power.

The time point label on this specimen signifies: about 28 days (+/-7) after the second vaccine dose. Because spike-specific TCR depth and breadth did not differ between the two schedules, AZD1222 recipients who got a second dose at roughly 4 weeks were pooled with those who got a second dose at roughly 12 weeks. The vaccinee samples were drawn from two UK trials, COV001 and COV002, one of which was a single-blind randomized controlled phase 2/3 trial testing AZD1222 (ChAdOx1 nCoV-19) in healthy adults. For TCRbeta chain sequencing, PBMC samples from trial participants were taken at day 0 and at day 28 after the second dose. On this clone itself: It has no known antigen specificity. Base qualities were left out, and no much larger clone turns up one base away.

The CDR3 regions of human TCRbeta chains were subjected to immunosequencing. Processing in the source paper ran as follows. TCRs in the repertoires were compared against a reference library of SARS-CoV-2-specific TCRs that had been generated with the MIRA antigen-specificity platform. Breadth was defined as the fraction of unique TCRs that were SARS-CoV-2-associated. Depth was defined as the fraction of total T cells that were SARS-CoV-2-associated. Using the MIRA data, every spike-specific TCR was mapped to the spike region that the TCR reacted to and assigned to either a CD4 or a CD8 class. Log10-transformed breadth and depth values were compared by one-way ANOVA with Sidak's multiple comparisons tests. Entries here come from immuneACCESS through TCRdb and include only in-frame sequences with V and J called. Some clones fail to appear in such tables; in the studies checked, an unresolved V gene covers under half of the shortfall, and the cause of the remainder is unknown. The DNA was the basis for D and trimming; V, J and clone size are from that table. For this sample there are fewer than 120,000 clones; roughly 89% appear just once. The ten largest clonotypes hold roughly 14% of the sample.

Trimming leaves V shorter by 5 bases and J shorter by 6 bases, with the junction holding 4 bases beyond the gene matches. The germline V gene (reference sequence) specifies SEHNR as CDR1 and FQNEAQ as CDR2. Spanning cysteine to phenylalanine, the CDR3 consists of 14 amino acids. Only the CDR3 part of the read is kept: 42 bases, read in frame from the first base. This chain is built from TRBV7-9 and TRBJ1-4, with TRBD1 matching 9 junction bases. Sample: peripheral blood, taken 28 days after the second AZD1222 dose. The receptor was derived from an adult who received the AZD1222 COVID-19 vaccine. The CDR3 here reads CASSTGQGYEKLFF. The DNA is TGTGCCAGCAGCACAGGACAGGGGTATGAAAAACTGTTTTTT. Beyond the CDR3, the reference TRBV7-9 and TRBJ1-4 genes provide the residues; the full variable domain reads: DTGVSQNPRHKITKRGQNVTFRCDPISEHNRLYWYRQTLGQGPEFLTYFQNEAQLEKSRLLSDRFSAERPKGSFSTLEIQRTEQGDSAMYLCASSTGQGYEKLFFGSGTQLSVL.